This T cell receptor (beta chain) originates from a study of T cells after yellow fever vaccination. The CDR3 spans 16 residues. After removal of 0 bases from V and 3 bases from J, the junction contained 5 bases not matched to a gene. The germline V gene encodes CDR1 SGHRS and CDR2 YFSETQ. This clonotype was counted a few times. The study made its TCR cDNA through 5'RACE template switching. That step introduced a universal primer site along with UMIs. One entry per CDR3 protein results from TCRdb running MiXCR on the 5' RACE reads. The sample yields a few hundred thousand distinct CDR3 sequences, around an eighth seen once.

The receptor was isolated from a man in his late teens or twenties who received the YFV17D yellow fever vaccine. The V call is TRBV5-1, the J call TRBJ2-1; 8 bases are a match to TRBD1. Source: CD4+ T cells sorted from PBMCs, taken 15 days after the yellow fever booster vaccination. The CDR3 is CASSLEQGGYYNEQFF. The CDR3, as DNA: TGCGCCAGCAGCTTGGAACAGGGGGGATACTACAATGAGCAGTTCTTC.